The 7 T cell receptor beta chains presented below share a single source sample, sequenced in a study of regulatory T cells in long-lasting Graves disease. Time point: newly diagnosed GD, antithyroid drugs for less than 3 months. The TCR library was made from RNA extracted from PBMCs. According to the study, TCR beta libraries were built with iRepertoire HTBI primers and CDR3-region Arm-PCR. Each CDR3 protein gets one entry after TCRdb re-called the multiplex PCR reads with MiXCR. This table holds about 610,000 distinct CDR3 sequences, 15% to 20% found once. The same data also went into a second study, on T cells in Graves' hyperthyroidism and ophthalmopathy.

The starting material was peripheral blood mononuclear cells (PBMCs), obtained at new diagnosis, from a patient treated with antithyroid drugs. These receptor sequences come from a man younger than 35 with Graves disease.

This clonotype was recorded many times. The chain has TRBV7-3 and TRBJ2-3; D not certain. Germline CDR1 SGHTA, CDR2 FQGTGA. CDR3 size: 15 residues. Trimming shortened V by 5 bases and J by 3 bases, and 15 bases separated the two germline ends. CDR3 sequence reads: CASSKHNTETDTQYF. CDR3 nucleotide sequence: TGTGCCAGCAGCAAACATAACACAGAGACAGATACGCAGTATTTT. The full variable domain, rest sourced from reference TRBV7-3 and TRBJ2-3, is GAGVSQTPSNKVTEKGKYVELRCDPISGHTALYWYRQSLGQGPEFLIYFQGTGAADDSGLPNDRFFAVRPEGSVSTLKIQRTERGDSAVYLCASSKHNTETDTQYFGPGTRLTVL.

This clonotype occurred many times. The chain links TRBV2 to TRBJ2-2; unclear D gene. Trimming left V 2 bases short and J 3 bases short, with 10 bases between. The V gene's germline CDR1 is SNHLY and CDR2 FYNNEI. This CDR3 is built from 15 residues. The CDR3 nucleotides are TGTGCCAGCAGTGAAAAGGACCGACACACCGGGGAGCTGTTTTTT. It encodes CASSEKDRHTGELFF.

This clonotype was counted many times. The V and J genes are TRBV2 and TRBJ2-1; D is possibly TRBD1 (7 bases). Trimming shortened V by 5 bases and J by 9 bases, and 23 bases separated the two germline ends. The CDR3 totals 16 residues. Germline-derived CDR1 and CDR2 are SNHLY and FYNNEI. The CDR3 DNA follows: TGTGCCAGCAGTACCCGAAACAGGGGAGGATTGTCTGAGCAGTTCTTC. Its translation: CASSTRNRGGLSEQFF.

This clonotype has ten or more counts. The genes are TRBV12-3 or TRBV12-4 and TRBJ2-7; the match to TRBD1 covers 12 bases. The CDR3 is 14 amino acids. Trimming cost V 6 bases and J 5 bases; bases outside gene matches: 5. The CDR3 sequence is CASSQGQGANEQYF. In DNA form, the CDR3 reads TGTGCCAGCAGCCAGGGACAGGGGGCGAACGAGCAGTACTTC.

This clonotype appeared many times. V gene TRBV2 combines with J gene TRBJ2-5; 9 bases agree with TRBD1. CDR3 length: 14 amino acids. Germline V gene sequence: CDR1 SNHLY, CDR2 FYNNEI. The J segment lost 5 bases and the V segment lost 7 bases, leaving 8 bases of the junction unmatched. CDR3 sequence reads: CASTEQGAGETQYF. The CDR3 region has the DNA TGTGCCAGCACCGAACAGGGGGCAGGGGAGACCCAGTACTTC. The variable domain in full, with the rest retrieved from reference TRBV2 and TRBJ2-5, is EPEVTQTPSHQVTQMGQEVILRCVPISNHLYFYWYRQILGQKVEFLVSFYNNEISEKSEIFDDQFSVERPDGSNFTLKIRSTKLEDSAMYFCASTEQGAGETQYFGPGTRLLVL.

This clonotype has just one count. Since a much larger clone is just one base distant, this may be a read error. The rearrangement joins TRBV2 to TRBJ2-2; tentatively, D is TRBD1 (6 bases). V was cut by 8 bases and J by 4 bases, with 17 bases left in between. There are 15 residues in the CDR3. Germline V gene lookup returns CDR1 SNHLY and CDR2 FYNNEI. CDR3 in DNA: TGTGCCAGCCCAGGGGCTCTAAAAACCACCGGGGAGCTGTTTTTT. Encoded protein: CASPGALKTTGELFF.

This clonotype showed up just a few times. The V call is TRBV20-1, the J call TRBJ1-2; D not certain. The CDR3 totals 14 residues. V lost 3 bases, J lost 4 bases, and 15 bases lay in between. The V gene's germline CDR1 is DFQATT and CDR2 SNEGSKA (reference sequence). The CDR3 region has the DNA TGCAGTGCTAGTAACAATGAGGGCTTCTATGGCTACACCTTC. Encoded protein: CSASNNEGFYGYTF.